This T cell receptor beta chain was identified during a study of radiation and T cells in renal cell carcinoma. Study-wide points: Pretreatment tumor biopsies were lacking, so baseline clonotypes are unknown. In blood, top tumor clones expanded by 2 weeks, shrinking by 4.

By share, this clone counts as medium-sized. Its antigen is still unknown. Time point given: blood 2 weeks post-SBRT. Stated treatment: 15 Gy SBRT to primary tumor, nephrectomy 4 weeks later. Clear cell pathology was present in this patient's renal cell carcinoma. The repertoire was sequenced with immunoSEQ multiplex PCR; TCRdb's copy has only in-frame clones and lacks some. In the table there are around 75,000 clones, over 80% of which are singletons. Source: blood, taken from a patient whose treatment included radiotherapy and nephrectomy. This TCR was recovered from a man aged 60 to 69 with renal cell carcinoma.

The CDR3 region is CASSQGLAGSYNEQFF. The CDR3 DNA reads as TGCGCCAGCAGCCAAGGTCTAGCGGGGTCCTACAATGAGCAGTTCTTC. V is TRBV4-3 and J is TRBJ2-1; 9 bases map to TRBD2. Germline CDR1 is LGHNA and CDR2 is YSLEER. The length of the CDR3 is 16 residues. J was trimmed by 1 base and V by 1 base; bases with no gene match: 2.